This TCR delta chain originates from a study of γδ T cells in repeated Plasmodium falciparum infection. Study findings and constraints: In Vdelta2-negative, largely Vdelta1+, gammadelta repertoires, repeated controlled infections appeared to drive clonal selection waves. Malian children's Vdelta2-negative repertoires appeared more expanded and less diverse than Australians'. Donors in Mali lived in a small rural village, largely one ethnic group.

TCRdb reapplied CATT to the multiplex PCR reads. This table has roughly 93,000 delta-chain clones, approximately 0.96% appearing once. Bulk repertoires came from Vgamma9/Vdelta2+ or Vdelta2-negative gammadelta T cells flow-sorted from PBMC. Notes on this clone: Its antigen is currently unknown. The TCRdb protein comes from a much larger clone and disagrees with this DNA's translation at residue 3, likely due to a read error; the protein given here is derived from the DNA.

CDR1 is TSWWSYY, CDR2 QGS, per germline. The CDR3 consists of 20 residues. The sequenced material came from gamma-delta T cells from blood. The TCR originated in a pool of human donors (malaria-infected and uninfected, not separated). The chain combines TRDV1 with TRDJ1; the match to TRDD3 covers 11 bases. Here the J gene was assigned by germline matching of the DNA, as TCRdb has none. CDR3 protein: CAPGERETQYWGITEDKLIF. The CDR3 DNA reads as TGTGCTCCTGGGGAACGTGAGACGCAGTACTGGGGGATAACTGAAGATAAACTCATCTTT.